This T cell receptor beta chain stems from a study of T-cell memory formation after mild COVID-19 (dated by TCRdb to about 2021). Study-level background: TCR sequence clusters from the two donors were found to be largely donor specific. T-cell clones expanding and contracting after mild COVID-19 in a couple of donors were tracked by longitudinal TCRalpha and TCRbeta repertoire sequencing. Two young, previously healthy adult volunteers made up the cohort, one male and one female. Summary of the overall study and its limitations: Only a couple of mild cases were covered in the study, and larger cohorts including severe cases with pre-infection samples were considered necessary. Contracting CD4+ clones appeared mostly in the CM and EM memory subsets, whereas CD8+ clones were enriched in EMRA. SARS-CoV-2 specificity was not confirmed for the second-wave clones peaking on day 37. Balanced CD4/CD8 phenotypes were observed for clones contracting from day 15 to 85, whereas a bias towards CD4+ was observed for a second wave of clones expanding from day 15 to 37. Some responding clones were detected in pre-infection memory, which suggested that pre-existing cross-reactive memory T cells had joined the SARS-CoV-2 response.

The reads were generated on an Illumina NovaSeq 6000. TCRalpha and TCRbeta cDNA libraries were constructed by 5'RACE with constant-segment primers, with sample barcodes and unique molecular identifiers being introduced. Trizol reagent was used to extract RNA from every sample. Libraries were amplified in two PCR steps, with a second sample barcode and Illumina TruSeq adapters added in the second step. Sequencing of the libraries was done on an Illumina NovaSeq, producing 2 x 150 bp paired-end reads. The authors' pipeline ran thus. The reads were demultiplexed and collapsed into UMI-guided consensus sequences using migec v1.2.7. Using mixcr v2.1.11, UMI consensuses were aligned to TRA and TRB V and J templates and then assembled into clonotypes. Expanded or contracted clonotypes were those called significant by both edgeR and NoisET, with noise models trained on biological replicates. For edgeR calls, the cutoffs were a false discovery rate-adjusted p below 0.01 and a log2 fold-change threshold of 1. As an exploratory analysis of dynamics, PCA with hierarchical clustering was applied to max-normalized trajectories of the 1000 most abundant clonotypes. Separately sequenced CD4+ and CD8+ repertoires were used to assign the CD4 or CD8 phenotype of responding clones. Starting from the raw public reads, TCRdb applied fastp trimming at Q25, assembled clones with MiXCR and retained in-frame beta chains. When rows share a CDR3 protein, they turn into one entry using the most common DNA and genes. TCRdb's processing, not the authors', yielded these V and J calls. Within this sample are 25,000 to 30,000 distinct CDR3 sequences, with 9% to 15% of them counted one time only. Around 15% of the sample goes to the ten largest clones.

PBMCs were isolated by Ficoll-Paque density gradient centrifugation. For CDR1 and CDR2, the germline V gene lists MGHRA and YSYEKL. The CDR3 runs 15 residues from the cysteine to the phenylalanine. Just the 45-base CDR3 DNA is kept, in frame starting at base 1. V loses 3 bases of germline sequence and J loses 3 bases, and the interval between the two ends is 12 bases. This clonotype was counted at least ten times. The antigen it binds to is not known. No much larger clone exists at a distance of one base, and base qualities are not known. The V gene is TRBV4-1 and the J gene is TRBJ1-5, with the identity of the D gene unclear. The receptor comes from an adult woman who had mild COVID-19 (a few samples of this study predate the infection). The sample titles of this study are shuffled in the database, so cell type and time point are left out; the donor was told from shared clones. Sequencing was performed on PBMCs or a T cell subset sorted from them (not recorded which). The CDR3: CASSQINGYNQPQHF. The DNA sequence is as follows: TGCGCCAGCAGCCAGATCAACGGGTACAATCAGCCCCAGCATTTT.